The clone carrying this T cell receptor beta chain was picked up a small number of times. Unique molecular identifiers were incorporated into the prepared TCRbeta library. TCRdb fed the PCR reads into MiXCR, producing one record per CDR3 protein. The table shows fewer than 400,000 distinct CDR3 sequences, with about a fifth occurring only once. V was trimmed by 2 bases and J by 2 bases, leaving 10 bases between them. The CDR3 is 14 residues long. The germline gives CDR1 KGHSH, CDR2 LQKENI. The source of the sample is a study of T-cell reconstitution after alpha-beta-depleted transplantation in children.

The V and J genes are TRBV18 and TRBJ2-7; D unclear. Sequenced here: PBMCs from the stem cell graft donor, sampled from the stem cell graft. The source of this sequence is a human donor who donated a stem cell graft to a child with acute myeloid leukemia. This CDR3 is CASSPAERAYEQYF. CDR3 nucleotide sequence: TGTGCCAGCTCACCAGCGGAAAGGGCCTACGAGCAGTACTTC.